What follows are 14 T cell receptor beta chains derived from one specimen sequenced in a study of OX40 agonist ivuxolimab in advanced cancers. The method was immunoSEQ multiplex PCR; TCRdb's version includes in-frame clones alone and lacks a portion of them. Seen here are more than 60,000 clones, 60% to 80% observed once, and the top ten hold more than 1.5%. This material consisted of CD4+ or CD8+ T cells sorted from blood, taken in a trial of the OX40 agonist ivuxolimab. The source is an adult with an advanced solid tumor such as melanoma, head and neck, liver or kidney cancer.

The chain uses TRBV7-6 and TRBJ2-3; D unclear. This CDR3 region has 13 residues. V shed 4 bases and J shed 2 bases, with 7 bases lying between them. Germline V gene data show CDR1 as SGHVS and CDR2 as FNYEAQ. CDR3 loop: CASSSPYTDTQYF. The CDR3 DNA reads as TGTGCCAGCAGCTCGCCGTACACAGATACGCAGTATTTT.

This clone is a singleton in its sample. This chain joins TRBV18 and TRBJ2-7; D is perhaps TRBD2 (6 bases). Per the germline V gene, CDR1 is KGHSH and CDR2 is LQKENI. The germline V and J ends were trimmed by 3 bases and 6 bases, with 12 bases remaining between them. The CDR3 loop spans 13 amino acids. The CDR3 here is CASSPHPGGEQYF. Here the CDR3 DNA reads TGTGCCAGCTCACCCCACCCCGGGGGCGAGCAGTACTTC.

The chain links TRBV28 to TRBJ2-7; D unclear. V lost 5 bases and J lost 6, with 14 bases in between. This CDR3 region has 13 residues. Germline CDR1 and CDR2: MDHEN and SYDVKM. The CDR3 DNA sequence: TGTGCCAGCAGTCCGAGTTTGAGCCGCGAGCAGTACTTC. Protein sequence: CASSPSLSREQYF. Full variable domain (rest looked up from reference TRBV28 and TRBJ2-7): DVKVTQSSRYLVKRTGEKVFLECVQDMDHENMFWYRQDPGLGLRLIYFSYDVKMKEKGDIPEGYSVSREKKERFSLILESASTNQTSMYLCASSPSLSREQYFGPGTRLTVT.

The chain has TRBV7-9 and TRBJ1-6; D is undetermined. The CDR3 is 15 residues long. Trimming took 1 base from V and 5 from J, leaving 9 bases between them. Per germline, CDR1 SEHNR and CDR2 FQNEAQ (reference sequence). The CDR3 here is CASSLDTFNNSPLHF. In DNA, the CDR3 is TGTGCCAGCAGCTTAGACACCTTCAATAATTCACCCCTCCACTTT.

A single count supports this clone. This chain connects TRBV6-1 to TRBJ2-7, with TRBD1 matching over 9 bases. The CDR3 totals 14 residues. The V and J ends lost 5 bases and 4 bases, in that order; junction bases with no gene match: 6. CDR1 and CDR2 (germline): MNHNS, SASEGT. CDR3 DNA sequence: TGTGCCAGCAGTATACTCGGGACAGGGTACGAGCAGTACTTC. Protein product: CASSILGTGYEQYF.

This sequence joins TRBV28 and TRBJ1-5, with 8 bases fitting TRBD1. Germline V lookup: CDR1 MDHEN, CDR2 SYDVKM. The CDR3 extends over 16 amino acids. V dropped 1 base and J dropped 3; count of bases not matched to a gene: 5. CDR3 nucleotides: TGTGCCAGCAGTTTATCGGGACAGGCCCTCAATCAGCCCCAGCATTTT. Translation: CASSLSGQALNQPQHF.

Worth noting for this clone: Compared with germline, one end of the junction differs, possibly owing to a read error. V and J are TRBV7-7 and TRBJ2-1, with TRBD1 as a possible D gene (5 bases). The length of the CDR3 is 13 residues. Germline V lookup: CDR1 SSHAT, CDR2 FNYEAQ (reference sequence). The DNA for the CDR3 is TGTGCTAGCAGCTTAGTCAGGGATGGGGAGCAGTTCTTC. Translated: CASSLVRDGEQFF.

The V call is TRBV9, the J call TRBJ1-1; TRBD1 aligns across 9 bases. V lost 3 bases to trimming and J lost 2 bases; unmatched junction nucleotides: 5. The CDR3 extends over 15 amino acids. Germline V gene data show CDR1 as SGDLS and CDR2 as YYNGEE. CDR3 nucleotide sequence: TGTGCCAGCAGCGCCGACAGGGGGTTCAACACTGAAGCTTTCTTT. The encoded protein is CASSADRGFNTEAFF.

The rearrangement uses TRBV30 and TRBJ1-2; possibly TRBD1 for D (5 bases). Trimming took 3 bases from V and 5 from J, leaving 19 bases between them. Germline V gene lookup returns CDR1 GTSNPN and CDR2 SVGIG (reference sequence). The CDR3 consists of 15 residues. The CDR3 DNA is TGTGCCTGGAGGAGACAGACTCCCGCCCTTTATGGCTACACCTTC. Translation gives CAWRRQTPALYGYTF.

The CDR3: CASRTWTGFTEAFF. DNA for the CDR3: TGTGCCAGCAGAACTTGGACAGGGTTCACTGAAGCTTTCTTT. The chain has TRBV28 and TRBJ1-1, with 8 bases that match TRBD1. The CDR3 has 14 amino acids. J was trimmed by 4 bases and V by 6 bases; bases with no gene match: 7. Germline lookup yields CDR1 MDHEN and CDR2 SYDVKM.

J is TRBJ2-1 and V is TRBV7-3, with D possibly called TRBD1 or TRBD2 (5 bases each). Germline loops: CDR1 SGHTA, CDR2 FQGTGA. V dropped 5 bases and J dropped 10 bases, with 15 bases sitting between them. The length of the CDR3 is 13 residues. The chain's CDR3 is CASSPTIEGEQFF. The CDR3 nucleotides are TGTGCCAGCAGCCCAACCATCGAGGGGGAGCAGTTCTTC. Full variable domain (outside the CDR3, taken from reference TRBV7-3 and TRBJ2-1): GAGVSQTPSNKVTEKGKYVELRCDPISGHTALYWYRQSLGQGPEFLIYFQGTGAADDSGLPNDRFFAVRPEGSVSTLKIQRTERGDSAVYLCASSPTIEGEQFFGPGTRLTVL.

The V call is TRBV2, the J call TRBJ2-1; 9 bases are a match to TRBD2. The length of the CDR3 is 16 residues. Germline V gene lookup returns CDR1 SNHLY and CDR2 FYNNEI. Trimming took 6 bases from V and 8 from J; bases not matched to a gene: 14. CDR3 DNA: TGTGCCAGCAGGGGACTACCGGGACTAGCTTCCGATGAGCAGTTCTTC. This encodes CASRGLPGLASDEQFF.

The gene calls are TRBV28 and TRBJ1-2, with D possibly matching TRBD1 (5 bases). The CDR3 sequence is 13 residues long. Per the germline V gene, CDR1 is MDHEN and CDR2 is SYDVKM. Trimming removed 3 bases from V and 7 bases from J, with 12 bases in between. The CDR3 loop reads CASSLGRGGGYTF. The CDR3 nucleotides are TGTGCCAGCAGTTTGGGAAGGGGCGGTGGCTACACCTTC.

V usage is TRBV29-1 and J usage is TRBJ2-7, with D possibly TRBD1 on 5 matching bases. Trimming removed 2 bases from V and 3 bases from J, with 8 bases in between. The CDR3 length is 12 residues. Germline assignment: CDR1 SQVTM and CDR2 ANQGSEA. DNA of the CDR3: TGCAGCGTTGAAATAGACAGCTACGAGCAGTACTTC. Translating it yields CSVEIDSYEQYF.